The 16 T cell receptor beta chains in this list originate from one sample, sequenced in a study of blood T cell repertoires in COVID-19. Measured with immunoSEQ multiplex PCR; TCRdb has only the in-frame clones, and not every one. Among about 140,000 clones listed, around nine tenths were seen once. The material sequenced was peripheral blood. Source of these receptors: a middle-aged woman with acute or convalescent COVID-19.

The V and J genes are TRBV4-3 and TRBJ2-1; D perhaps matches TRBD2 (6 bases). Germline CDR1 and CDR2: LGHNA and YSLEER. Trimming stripped 3 bases from V and 8 bases from J, with 17 bases between. CDR3 size: 15 residues. This CDR3 reads CASSHLEGRQDEQFF. The CDR3 DNA is TGCGCCAGCAGCCATTTGGAGGGGAGGCAGGATGAGCAGTTCTTC.

The chain combines TRBV30 with TRBJ1-3; D not certain. CDR1 and CDR2 from the germline V gene are GTSNPN and SVGIG (reference sequence). V was trimmed by 5 bases and J by 0 bases, leaving 8 bases between them. The CDR3 totals 13 residues. The CDR3 reads CAWADYSGNTIYF. The CDR3 DNA sequence: TGTGCCTGGGCGGACTACTCTGGAAACACCATATATTTT.

The V call is TRBV9, the J call TRBJ1-5; D not certain. Germline CDR1 and CDR2: SGDLS and YYNGEE. CDR3 length equals 14 residues. Trimming removed 2 bases from V and 3 bases from J, with 9 bases in between. The CDR3 DNA is TGTGCCAGCAGCGTGGGAGGGAACAATCAGCCCCAGCATTTT. Translated, it gives CASSVGGNNQPQHF.

The chain links TRBV10-3 to TRBJ2-7, with D unresolved. V was pared by 5 bases and J by 0 bases, with 8 bases between. The germline gives CDR1 ENHRY, CDR2 SYGVKD. This CDR3 is 13 amino acids long. CDR3 loop: CAISTPSSYEQYF. In DNA form, the CDR3 reads TGTGCCATCAGTACCCCGAGCTCCTACGAGCAGTACTTC.

V is TRBV7-9 and J is TRBJ2-7; 15 bases are a match to TRBD2. This CDR3 contains 14 residues. V was pared by 5 bases and J by 6 bases, with 2 bases of the junction left unmatched. CDR1 SEHNR and CDR2 FQNEAQ come from the germline V gene (reference sequence). CDR3 sequence reads: CASSRTSGRGEQYF. The DNA of the CDR3 is TGTGCCAGCAGCCGGACTAGCGGGAGGGGCGAGCAGTACTTC.

As for this clone: The same CDR3 can be traced to other DNA sequences in this sample. The V and J genes are TRBV13 and TRBJ1-3; D is unclear. The germline V gene encodes CDR1 PRHDT and CDR2 FYEKMQ (reference sequence). V lost 1 base and J 0 bases, leaving 7 bases between the germline ends. The CDR3 contains 15 residues. The CDR3 nucleotides read TGTGCCAGCAGCTTAGACTCGAGCTCTGGAAACACCATATATTTT. Translating it yields CASSLDSSSGNTIYF.

Turning to this clone: Relative to the germline gene, one junction end is altered; a read error may explain this. V usage is TRBV30 and J usage is TRBJ1-3; a possible D gene is TRBD1 (5 bases). Looked up from germline, CDR1 is GTSNPN and CDR2 is SVGIG (reference sequence). This CDR3 comprises 15 residues. The CDR3 spells CAWSWGVVSGNNIYF. CDR3 DNA sequence: TGTGCCTGGAGTTGGGGCGTAGTCTCTGGAAACAACATATATTTT.

This clone was observed a handful of times. This chain joins TRBV10-3 and TRBJ2-1, with 13 bases that match TRBD2. Germline V gene data show CDR1 as ENHRY and CDR2 as SYGVKD. CDR3 length equals 17 residues. Trimming removed 0 bases from V and 6 bases from J; junction bases left unmatched: 5. The CDR3 is CAISESLGLAGTNEQFF. CDR3 coding DNA: TGTGCCATCAGTGAGTCGTTGGGACTAGCGGGAACCAATGAGCAGTTCTTC.

This clone was observed a few times. The genes are TRBV29-1 and TRBJ1-2; 8 bases are shared with TRBD1. The CDR3 extends over 14 amino acids. Germline V CDR1 and CDR2: SQVTM, ANQGSEA. J was trimmed by 5 bases and V by 1 base; bases with no gene match: 6. The DNA for the CDR3 is TGCAGCGTTGAAGGGTACGGACAGGGATATGGCTACACCTTC. As protein: CSVEGYGQGYGYTF.

This CDR3 is CASSPTGMGEQYF. In DNA form, the CDR3 reads TGTGCCAGCAGCCCGACAGGGATGGGAGAGCAGTACTTC. This sequence joins TRBV9 and TRBJ2-7; 7 positions agree with TRBD1. The CDR3 runs 13 residues. Germline lookup yields CDR1 SGDLS and CDR2 YYNGEE. V shed 4 bases, J shed 7 bases, and the junction held 8 bases outside the gene matches.

A single count supports this clone. The chain employs TRBV24-1 and TRBJ2-3, with TRBD1 as a possible D gene (8 bases). CDR3 length equals 15 residues. The ends were cut back, 5 bases at V and 3 bases at J, with 14 bases in the middle. Germline CDR1 is KGHDR and CDR2 is SFDVKD. DNA for the CDR3: TGTGCCACCAGTGCTGGACAGGGAGGGACAGATACGCAGTATTTT. Translated: CATSAGQGGTDTQYF.

The rearrangement uses TRBV5-6 and TRBJ1-5, with TRBD1 matching 9 bases. V trimming: 3 bases; J trimming: 8 bases; junction bases outside the gene matches: 6. This CDR3 comprises 14 residues. Germline assignment: CDR1 SGHDT and CDR2 YYEEEE. This chain's CDR3 is CASSWGQGIEPQHF. DNA of the CDR3: TGTGCCAGCAGCTGGGGACAGGGAATAGAGCCCCAGCATTTT.

The V and J genes are TRBV12-3 or TRBV12-4 and TRBJ2-3; a weak D match, TRBD1 (5 bases). Trimming left V 6 bases short and J 2 bases short, with 9 bases between. The CDR3 runs to 13 residues. The CDR3 reads CASRRQYTDTQYF. The CDR3 nucleotides read TGTGCCAGCAGGCGACAGTACACAGATACGCAGTATTTT.

This chain uses TRBV7-2 with TRBJ1-2, with TRBD1 matching 9 bases. The germline V gene encodes CDR1 SGHTA and CDR2 FQGNSA. This CDR3 has 13 amino acids. V trimming: 5 bases; J trimming: 7 bases; junction bases outside the gene matches: 5. The CDR3: CASSLTGGTGYTF. Here the CDR3 DNA reads TGTGCCAGCAGCCTCACAGGGGGCACTGGCTACACCTTC. Full variable domain (remainder filled in from reference TRBV7-2 and TRBJ1-2): GAGVSQSPSNKVTEKGKDVELRCDPISGHTALYWYRQSLGQGLEFLIYFQGNSAPDKSGLPSDRFSAERTGGSVSTLTIQRTQQEDSAVYLCASSLTGGTGYTFGSGTRLTVV.

This clone has just one count. The rearrangement joins TRBV10-1 to TRBJ2-1; D may be TRBD1 (6 bases). The length of the CDR3 is 11 residues. Germline assignment: CDR1 WNHNN and CDR2 SYGVQD (reference sequence). Trimming removed 11 bases at V and 4 bases at J, with 9 bases between. CDR3 DNA sequence: TGCGCCGGGGACAAGTACAATGAGCAGTTCTTC. This encodes CAGDKYNEQFF.

Here the CDR3 DNA reads TGTGCCAGCAGAATAAACAGGGTCGGCACTGAAGCTTTCTTT. Amino acid sequence: CASRINRVGTEAFF. The chain links TRBV11-2 to TRBJ1-1; TRBD1 is a possible D gene (6 bases). Trimming pared 6 bases from V and 4 bases from J, leaving 15 bases between. Germline V gives CDR1 SGHAT, CDR2 FQNNGV. This CDR3 has 14 amino acids.